Listed here are 16 T cell receptor beta chains from one sample, sequenced in a study of T cells in Graves' hyperthyroidism and ophthalmopathy. RNA transcripts gave rise to amplified TCR beta CDR3 regions. The HTBI primer set drove a first-round RT-PCR of the TCR CDR3. TCRdb recomputed calls from the multiplex PCR reads with MiXCR, one row per CDR3 protein. This sample has about 700,000 distinct CDR3 sequences, with 45% found just once. Source material: peripheral blood or thyroid tissue (not recorded which). The receptors were gathered from an adult man with Graves' disease, either hyperthyroidism or ophthalmopathy (not recorded which).

This clonotype was detected a few times. A read error may be the cause here, since a much bigger clone is one base away. This chain uses TRBV7-3 with TRBJ1-6; 10 bases match TRBD1. The V gene end was trimmed by 6 bases and the J gene end by 8 bases; junction bases not matched to a gene: 4. Germline assignment: CDR1 SGHTA and CDR2 FQGTGA. This CDR3 has 14 residues. The CDR3 coding sequence is TGTGCCAGCAGTTCCGGGACAGGGGATTCACCCCTCCACTTT. It yields the protein CASSSGTGDSPLHF.

The gene calls are TRBV6-5 and TRBJ2-5; D unclear. Per germline, CDR1 MNHEY and CDR2 SVGAGI. V dropped 7 bases and J dropped 4 bases, with 13 bases sitting between them. The CDR3 is 13 residues long. CDR3 in DNA: TGTGCCAGCACCCCGGGCATAGGAGAGACCCAGTACTTC. This translates into CASTPGIGETQYF.

Concerning this clonotype: No conserved phenylalanine or tryptophan is present at the end of the CDR3, so a read error is the likely explanation. This chain uses TRBV5-5 with TRBJ2-7; 9 nucleotides match TRBD1. CDR1 is SGHKS and CDR2 is YYEKEE in the germline V gene (reference sequence). The CDR3 is 15 amino acids. The ends lost 0 bases at V and 2 bases at J; junction bases unmatched: 3. Here the CDR3 reads CASSLGGTGPYEQYL. The DNA of the CDR3 is TGTGCCAGCAGCTTGGGGGGGACAGGGCCCTACGAGCAGTACCTC.

A remark on this clonotype: One end of the junction fails to match germline, which may point to a read error. This chain uses TRBV7-9 with TRBJ1-3, with TRBD1 matching 7 bases. The CDR3 is made up of 13 amino acids. Germline assignment: CDR1 SEHNR and CDR2 FQNEAQ (reference sequence). The CDR3 coding sequence is TGTGCCAGCAGCTTGGCAGGGGGAATCACCATATATTTT. Amino acid sequence: CASSLAGGITIYF.

This clonotype has just a few counts. The chain uses TRBV20-1 and TRBJ2-7; 7 positions agree with TRBD1. V shed 5 bases, J shed 3 bases, and the junction held 10 bases outside the gene matches. Germline V CDR1 and CDR2: DFQATT, SNEGSKA (reference sequence). The CDR3 has 14 residues. The CDR3 is CSADMTGPRYEQYF. CDR3 nucleotide sequence: TGCAGTGCTGACATGACAGGGCCCCGCTACGAGCAGTACTTC.

V and J are TRBV6-5 and TRBJ2-5; tentative D call: TRBD1 (7 bases). The CDR3 totals 13 residues. Trimming removed 2 bases from V and 7 bases from J, with 11 bases in between. Germline lookup yields CDR1 MNHEY and CDR2 SVGAGI. The CDR3: CASSYRQGGTQYF. CDR3 DNA sequence: TGTGCCAGCAGTTACAGGCAGGGGGGGACCCAGTACTTC.

The sample holds a few counts of this clonotype. The rearrangement uses TRBV2 and TRBJ2-2; D uncertain. Germline assignment: CDR1 SNHLY and CDR2 FYNNEI. CDR3 size: 13 residues. V lost 2 bases, J lost 3 bases, and 4 bases lay in between. This CDR3 is CASSEKYTGELFF. The CDR3 bases are TGTGCCAGCAGTGAAAAGTACACCGGGGAGCTGTTTTTT.

To note about this clonotype: The final CDR3 position lacks the conserved phenylalanine or tryptophan, pointing to a likely read error. No DNA is shown, since the ends of the CDR3 on it are uncertain; the CDR3 is the one TCRdb lists. The chain carries TRBV20-1 and TRBJ1-4; the tabulated D call, TRBD1, remains unverified against the DNA. Germline lookup yields CDR1 DFQATT and CDR2 SNEGSKA (reference sequence). The CDR3 numbers 10 amino acids, ends counted. The CDR3 protein is CSASRTGGPR.

Many counts were recorded for this clonotype. This chain links TRBV19 with TRBJ1-2; D remains ambiguous. Germline V CDR1 and CDR2: LNHDA, SQIVND (reference sequence). V lost 5 bases, J lost 4 bases, and 17 bases lay in between. CDR3 size: 15 residues. CDR3 bases: TGTGCCAGTAGTTTTAGGTTACGAGTCCTCTATGGCTACACCTTC. Translating gives CASSFRLRVLYGYTF.

This clonotype was seen only a few times. The chain joins TRBV7-9 to TRBJ1-4, with 8 positions matching TRBD1. J lost 0 bases, V lost 5 bases, and 5 bases had no gene match. Germline CDR1 SEHNR, CDR2 FQNEAQ (reference sequence). The CDR3 loop spans 16 amino acids. The CDR3: CASSATGATTNEKLFF. In DNA, the CDR3 is TGTGCCAGCAGCGCGACAGGGGCAACAACTAATGAAAAACTGTTTTTT.

The chain uses TRBV7-9 and TRBJ2-7, with 8 bases fitting TRBD2. The V and J ends lost 5 bases and 3 bases, in that order; junction bases with no gene match: 12. The CDR3 totals 16 residues. Germline values: CDR1 SEHNR, CDR2 FQNEAQ (reference sequence). CDR3 sequence: CASSAPGGPLLYEQYF. DNA for the CDR3: TGTGCCAGCAGCGCCCCGGGGGGGCCCCTACTCTACGAGCAGTACTTC.

A word on this clonotype: This may arise from a read error, as a much more abundant clone is one base away. The J gene is TRBJ2-5, the V gene TRBV4-2; D unclear. The germline V gene has CDR1 LGHNA and CDR2 YNFKEQ. The CDR3 is 12 amino acids. Here the CDR3 DNA reads TGTGCCAGCAGCCCGCACCAAGAGACCCAGTGCTTC. Its translation: CASSPHQETQCF.

The table lists this clonotype with a count of one. At one end, the junction sequence differs from germline, possibly due to a read error. The chain recombines TRBV20-1 with TRBJ2-2, with a possible D match to TRBD1 (8 bases). The CDR3 contains 14 residues. Germline loops: CDR1 DFQATT, CDR2 SNEGSKA (reference sequence). The CDR3 protein is CSAEDRGGTGGLFF. The DNA of the CDR3 is TGCAGTGCTGAAGACAGGGGAGGGACCGGGGGGCTGTTTTTT.

This rearrangement joins TRBV6-1 to TRBJ1-2, with D unresolved. Trimming shortened V by 3 bases and J by 6 bases, and 11 bases separated the two germline ends. The CDR3 extends over 13 amino acids. Germline V gene data show CDR1 as MNHNS and CDR2 as SASEGT. Here the CDR3 reads CASSDWEPDGYTF. The CDR3 DNA reads TGTGCCAGCAGTGATTGGGAACCGGATGGCTACACCTTC.

This sequence joins TRBV29-1 and TRBJ1-1; 7 bases match TRBD1. V shed 4 bases, J shed 0 bases, and the junction held 2 bases outside the gene matches. Per the germline V gene, CDR1 is SQVTM and CDR2 is ANQGSEA. The CDR3 contains 13 residues. CDR3 nucleotide sequence: TGCAGCGTTGGAGGGACAGTGAACACTGAAGCTTTCTTT. It encodes CSVGGTVNTEAFF.

This clonotype was detected many times. V usage is TRBV25-1 and J usage is TRBJ1-1; D may be TRBD1 (5 bases). CDR1 MGHDK and CDR2 SYGVNS come from the germline V gene. The germline V and J ends were trimmed by 5 bases and 3 bases, with 13 bases remaining between them. The CDR3 contains 14 residues. The CDR3 nucleotides read TGTGCCAGCAGTCCCCTTACGGGGGACACTGAAGCTTTCTTT. Amino acids: CASSPLTGDTEAFF. The variable domain in full, with the rest retrieved from reference TRBV25-1 and TRBJ1-1, is EADIYQTPRYLVIGTGKKITLECSQTMGHDKMYWYQQDPGMELHLIHYSYGVNSTEKGDLSSESTVSRIRTEHFPLTLESARPSHTSQYLCASSPLTGDTEAFFGQGTRLTVV.